This TCR beta chain came from a study of cytomegalovirus exposure and HLA in healthy donors. The CDR3 has 14 amino acids. V shed 2 bases and J shed 5 bases, with 9 bases lying between them. Germline V gene data show CDR1 as SGHDN and CDR2 as FVKESK. Regarding the study as a whole: Across donors, most TCRs were seen rarely, yet some public ones were widespread. The authors confirmed in vitro that a few CMV-associated chains were specific for CMV antigens.

Only a few counts were recorded for this clone. Its specificity is unknown. Profiled with immunoSEQ multiplex PCR; TCRdb holds only in-frame clones, not every one. This sample has some 250,000 clones, with around 89% found just once. Sequencing was done on a sample of PBMCs. The chain has TRBV14 and TRBJ2-2; no clear D. The sequence was collected from a woman aged 18 to 35 in good health and CMV-seronegative. The CDR3 region is CASSQSVVTGELFF. CDR3 bases: TGTGCCAGCAGCCAAAGCGTCGTTACCGGGGAGCTGTTTTTT.